A selection of T cell receptor beta chains follows, all from one sample in a study of graft-versus-host responses after intestinal transplantation. Some clones are missing from TCRdb's copy, which holds only in-frame ones; the method was immunoSEQ multiplex PCR. Among 15,000 to 20,000 clones listed, 30% to 40% were seen once. The sample here was alloreactive CD8+ T cells from a mixed lymphocyte reaction culture, taken before intestinal transplant. The receptors originated from a human patient who received an intestinal transplant. The CDR3 runs from the conserved cysteine through the conserved F or W. Fields, in order: D gene, V gene, clone size, J gene, CDR3 protein, CDR3 DNA. A D gene is named only where the DNA matches it firmly. Only some rows state a clone size, as once, few, many or a class for expanded clones.

TRBD2	TRBV6-4	NA	TRBJ2-1	CASRRGRGSNEQFF	TGTGCCAGCCGTCGCGGGAGGGGTTCTAATGAGCAGTTCTTC
TRBD2	TRBV6-1	few	TRBJ2-7	CASSPLAGDGYEQYF	TGTGCCAGCAGCCCTCTAGCGGGAGATGGCTACGAGCAGTACTTC
NA	TRBV5-5	NA	TRBJ1-2	CASSLASGGYTF	TGTGCCAGCAGCTTGGCCTCGGGGGGCTACACCTTC
NA	TRBV5-6	NA	TRBJ2-7	CASSFPGRTYEQYF	TGTGCCAGCAGCTTCCCGGGACGGACCTACGAGCAGTACTTC
NA	TRBV25-1	NA	TRBJ1-2	CASSSGGPNYGYTF	TGTGCCAGCAGTTCGGGGGGACCGAATTATGGCTACACCTTC
NA	TRBV27	NA	TRBJ2-7	CASSLGSRYEQYF	TGTGCCAGCAGTTTGGGGTCCCGGTACGAGCAGTACTTC
NA	TRBV4-1	few	TRBJ2-7	CASSHADLYEQYF	TGTGCCAGCAGCCACGCCGACCTATACGAGCAGTACTTC
TRBD2	TRBV18	medium-sized	TRBJ2-1	CASSRGGGPYNEQFF	TGTGCCAGCTCCCGCGGGGGAGGCCCCTACAATGAGCAGTTCTTC
TRBD1	TRBV4-2	NA	TRBJ2-7	CASSNGGTGDSYEQYF	TGTGCCAGCAGCAACGGAGGCACAGGGGACTCCTACGAGCAGTACTTC
NA	TRBV28	NA	TRBJ2-3	CASSYFGVEETDTQYF	TGTGCCAGCAGTTATTTCGGAGTCGAGGAGACAGATACGCAGTATTTT
TRBD2	TRBV7-3	NA	TRBJ2-1	CASSLGGGPILNEQFF	TGTGCCAGCAGCTTAGGGGGAGGGCCAATACTTAATGAGCAGTTCTTC
TRBD2	TRBV28	NA	TRBJ2-7	CAALISGRTYEQYF	TGTGCCGCCTTAATTAGCGGGAGAACCTACGAGCAGTACTTC
NA	TRBV5-1	NA	TRBJ2-1	CASSLPLDSGLPLLQSSYNEQFF	TGCGCCAGCAGCTTGCCCTTAGATAGTGGACTCCCCCTTCTACAAAGCTCCTACAATGAGCAGTTCTTC
NA	TRBV11-3	NA	TRBJ1-1	CASSFWMNTEAFF	TGTGCCAGCAGCTTCTGGATGAACACTGAAGCTTTCTTT